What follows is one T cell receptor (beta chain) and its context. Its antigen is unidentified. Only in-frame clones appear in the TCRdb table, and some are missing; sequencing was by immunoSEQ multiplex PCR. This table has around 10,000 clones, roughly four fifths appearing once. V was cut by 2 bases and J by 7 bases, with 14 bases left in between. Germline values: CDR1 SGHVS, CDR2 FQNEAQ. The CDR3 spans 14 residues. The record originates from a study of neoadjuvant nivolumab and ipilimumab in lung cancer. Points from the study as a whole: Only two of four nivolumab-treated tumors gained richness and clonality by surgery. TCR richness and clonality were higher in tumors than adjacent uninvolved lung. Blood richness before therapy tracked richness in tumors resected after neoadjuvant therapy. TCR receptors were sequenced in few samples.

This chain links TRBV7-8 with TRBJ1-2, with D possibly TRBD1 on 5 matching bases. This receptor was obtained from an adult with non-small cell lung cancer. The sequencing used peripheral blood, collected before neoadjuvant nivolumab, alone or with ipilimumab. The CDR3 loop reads CASSLSPGYFGYTF. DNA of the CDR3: TGTGCCAGCAGCTTATCGCCAGGGTACTTTGGCTACACCTTC.